Listed below are T cell receptor beta chains from one sample, sequenced in a study of cytomegalovirus exposure and HLA in healthy donors. Produced via immunoSEQ multiplex PCR; TCRdb's table is partial and in-frame only. The repertoire includes about 130,000 clones, less than 80% of them detected once, and approximately 4.2% sits in the top ten. The source material was PBMCs. Every receptor here comes from a man aged 50 to 60 in good health and CMV-seropositive. Both conserved end residues are part of each CDR3. A D gene is named only where the DNA matches it firmly. Only some rows state a clone size, as once, few, many or a class for expanded clones.

cdr3_length: 18; d_call: .; j_call: TRBJ1-5; v_call: TRBV28; clone_size: .; cdr3_nt: TGTGCCAGCAGTTTAGGGAGAGGTTACACCCGAGGAGATCAGCCCCAGCATTTT; cdr3_aa: CASSLGRGYTRGDQPQHF
cdr3_length: 15; d_call: .; j_call: TRBJ1-5; v_call: TRBV5-8; clone_size: .; cdr3_nt: TGTGCCAGCAGCCTGAACAGGATTCGAAATCAGCCCCAGCATTTT; cdr3_aa: CASSLNRIRNQPQHF
cdr3_length: 11; d_call: .; j_call: TRBJ2-1; v_call: TRBV11-3; clone_size: .; cdr3_nt: TGTGCCAGCAGCTTTGGCTATGAGCAGTTCTTC; cdr3_aa: CASSFGYEQFF
cdr3_length: 16; d_call: TRBD1; j_call: TRBJ1-2; v_call: TRBV2; clone_size: .; cdr3_nt: TGTGCCAGCAGTGTGGACGGACAGGTCTTATACTATGGCTACACCTTC; cdr3_aa: CASSVDGQVLYYGYTF
cdr3_length: 14; d_call: TRBD1; j_call: TRBJ2-3; v_call: TRBV7-9; clone_size: .; cdr3_nt: TGTGCCAGCGGCAAGGGACAGGGGGCAAACACGCAGTATTTT; cdr3_aa: CASGKGQGANTQYF
cdr3_length: 16; d_call: TRBD1; j_call: TRBJ2-3; v_call: TRBV6-5; clone_size: .; cdr3_nt: TGTGCCAGCAGTTACCTCCTACAGGGGCGCACAGATACGCAGTATTTT; cdr3_aa: CASSYLLQGRTDTQYF
cdr3_length: 16; d_call: TRBD1; j_call: TRBJ1-1; v_call: TRBV7-9; clone_size: many; cdr3_nt: TGTGCCAGCAGCACCTACAGGGGGCGAGGGAACACTGAAGCTTTCTTT; cdr3_aa: CASSTYRGRGNTEAFF
cdr3_length: 14; d_call: .; j_call: TRBJ1-4; v_call: TRBV19; clone_size: .; cdr3_nt: TGTGCCAGTAGTTACCAGGGGACTAATGAAAAACTGTTTTTT; cdr3_aa: CASSYQGTNEKLFF
cdr3_length: 14; d_call: TRBD2; j_call: TRBJ2-1; v_call: TRBV28; clone_size: .; cdr3_nt: TGTGCCAGCAGGCCTACTAGCGGGGGCAATGAGCAGTTCTTC; cdr3_aa: CASRPTSGGNEQFF
cdr3_length: 15; d_call: .; j_call: TRBJ1-1; v_call: TRBV7-9; clone_size: .; cdr3_nt: TGTGCCAGCAGCTCCCGTGGGGGGTCGAACACTGAAGCTTTCTTT; cdr3_aa: CASSSRGGSNTEAFF
cdr3_length: 17; d_call: TRBD2; j_call: TRBJ2-7; v_call: TRBV2; clone_size: .; cdr3_nt: TGTGCCAGCAGATATGGAGCGGGAGGGCCTAATAGTTACGAGCAGTACTTC; cdr3_aa: CASRYGAGGPNSYEQYF
cdr3_length: 14; d_call: TRBD2; j_call: TRBJ2-5; v_call: TRBV2; clone_size: .; cdr3_nt: TGTGCCAGCAGTTGGACTAGCGGGCAGGAGACCCAGTACTTC; cdr3_aa: CASSWTSGQETQYF
cdr3_length: 10; d_call: .; j_call: TRBJ2-1; v_call: TRBV29-1; clone_size: few; cdr3_nt: TGCAGCGGCGGGAACAATGAGCAGTTCTTC; cdr3_aa: CSGGNNEQFF
cdr3_length: 16; d_call: .; j_call: TRBJ2-2; v_call: TRBV6-5; clone_size: once; cdr3_nt: TGTGCCAGCAGTTACTCGAGCTCGAGGAGCACCGGGGAGCTGTTTTTT; cdr3_aa: CASSYSSSRSTGELFF
cdr3_length: 16; d_call: .; j_call: TRBJ1-1; v_call: TRBV19; clone_size: .; cdr3_nt: TGTGCCAGTAGTGCCATCGGGAGCCCTTGGGGTGTAGAAGCTTTCTTT; cdr3_aa: CASSAIGSPWGVEAFF